The 16 T cell receptor beta chains in this list originate from one sample, sequenced in a study of breast tumors, draining lymph nodes, adjacent tissues. The lymph nodes were axillary draining lymph nodes from breast cancer patients. TCRdb passed the multiplex PCR reads through MiXCR, listing each CDR3 protein once. The sample has about 200,000 distinct CDR3 sequences; roughly 31% are singletons. The sequenced sample was axillary lymph node tissue. These TCRs come from a female donor with breast cancer. Some clones in this sample may be carry-over from other donors' samples.

Turning to this clonotype: This sequence may be a read error, since a much larger clone differs from it by one base. V usage is TRBV30 and J usage is TRBJ2-1; TRBD2 aligns across 9 bases. The germline V gene encodes CDR1 GTSNPN and CDR2 SVGIG (reference sequence). The CDR3 length is 15 residues. The CDR3 nucleotides read TGTGCCCGGAGTGTACGGGGACTAGCATACAATGAGCAGTTCTTC. This gives the protein CARSVRGLAYNEQFF.

The chain uses TRBV29-1 and TRBJ1-1; maybe TRBD1 (5 bases). This CDR3 region has 13 residues. The ends were cut back, 7 bases at V and 0 bases at J, with 12 bases in the middle. CDR1 is SQVTM and CDR2 is ANQGSEA in the germline V gene. CDR3 sequence: CSGRQYMNTEAFF. The DNA for the CDR3 is TGCAGCGGCCGACAGTACATGAACACTGAAGCTTTCTTT.

This clonotype was observed at least ten times. The chain joins TRBV6-6 to TRBJ2-7; 13 bases are shared with TRBD2. Germline V gene sequence: CDR1 MNHNY, CDR2 SVGAGI (reference sequence). The V and J ends lost 6 bases and 4 bases, in that order; junction bases with no gene match: 0. The CDR3 extends over 13 amino acids. The CDR3 is CASRGLAGYEQYF. The CDR3, as DNA: TGTGCCAGCAGGGGACTAGCGGGATACGAGCAGTACTTC.

In the case of this clonotype: A much larger clone differs by one base, so this may be a read error. This rearrangement joins TRBV20-1 to TRBJ2-7; 7 bases agree with TRBD1. V was pared by 1 base and J by 0 bases, with 9 bases of the junction left unmatched. Germline assignment: CDR1 DFQATT and CDR2 SNEGSKA (reference sequence). The CDR3 loop spans 16 amino acids. The CDR3 DNA sequence: TGCAGTGCTAGAGGGTGGACAGGCGACGCCTCCTACGAGCAGTACTTC. Its protein product is CSARGWTGDASYEQYF.

This clonotype has ten or more counts. The V and J genes are TRBV24-1 and TRBJ2-1; 12 positions match TRBD1. Germline loops: CDR1 KGHDR, CDR2 SFDVKD. The CDR3 sequence is 16 residues long. V trimming: 2 bases; J trimming: 7 bases; junction bases outside the gene matches: 5. CDR3 sequence: CATSDWGQGARNEQFF. For the CDR3, the DNA is TGTGCCACCAGTGATTGGGGACAGGGGGCGCGAAATGAGCAGTTCTTC.

This clonotype was observed many times. The chain recombines TRBV6-6 with TRBJ2-7; TRBD1 aligns across 8 bases. The CDR3 consists of 14 residues. CDR1 is MNHNY and CDR2 is SVGAGI in the germline V gene (reference sequence). V lost 2 bases to trimming and J lost 8 bases; unmatched junction nucleotides: 8. CDR3 loop: CASSYDRDRPKQYF. CDR3 nucleotide sequence: TGTGCCAGCAGTTACGACCGGGACAGGCCTAAGCAGTACTTC.

This clonotype was counted ten times or more. V usage is TRBV5-8 and J usage is TRBJ2-5, with 11 bases identical to TRBD2. V was clipped by 3 bases and J by 1 base; unmatched bases: 5. There are 16 residues in the CDR3. Germline CDR1 and CDR2: SGHTS and YDEGEE. This CDR3 is CASSSSTSGIQETQYF. The CDR3 coding sequence is TGTGCCAGCAGCTCCTCGACTAGCGGGATCCAAGAGACCCAGTACTTC.

This clonotype was seen ten or more times. The chain carries TRBV5-1 and TRBJ2-7; 12 bases are a match to TRBD2. The V segment lost 6 bases and the J segment 7 bases; nucleotides outside the gene matches: 5. The V gene's germline CDR1 is SGHRS and CDR2 YFSETQ. CDR3 length equals 13 residues. The CDR3 sequence: CASTSGGAGEQYF. DNA of the CDR3: TGCGCCAGCACTAGCGGGGGGGCTGGAGAGCAGTACTTC.

This clonotype showed up many times. The chain joins TRBV5-1 to TRBJ2-7; D gene unclear. In germline, CDR1 is SGHRS, CDR2 YFSETQ. This CDR3 is 13 amino acids long. V dropped 2 bases and J dropped 2 bases, with 8 bases sitting between them. The CDR3 DNA reads TGCGCCAGCAGCTTTGGCGTCACCTACGAGCAGTACTTC. Protein product: CASSFGVTYEQYF.

This clonotype was counted ten times or more. The chain has TRBV12-3 or TRBV12-4 and TRBJ1-5; D remains unclear. CDR3 size: 14 residues. V lost 2 bases to trimming and J lost 7 bases, with 12 bases between them. The CDR3 DNA reads TGTGCCAGCAGTTTAAAGGGAGCGGGACAGCCCCAGCATTTT. It is translated as CASSLKGAGQPQHF.

V gene TRBV7-2 combines with J gene TRBJ2-7, with 10 positions matching TRBD2. The CDR3 is made up of 16 amino acids. With V trimmed by 0 bases and J by 6 bases, 8 bases remained unmatched. From germline, CDR1 is SGHTA and CDR2 FQGNSA. The DNA of the CDR3 is TGTGCCAGCAGCTTAGCAACTAGCGGGATTACTGCCGAGCAGTACTTC. This gives the protein CASSLATSGITAEQYF. The variable domain in full, with the rest retrieved from reference TRBV7-2 and TRBJ2-7, is GAGVSQSPSNKVTEKGKDVELRCDPISGHTALYWYRQSLGQGLEFLIYFQGNSAPDKSGLPSDRFSAERTGGSVSTLTIQRTQQEDSAVYLCASSLATSGITAEQYFGPGTRLTVT.

This clonotype showed up many times. The gene calls are TRBV2 and TRBJ2-1, with 10 bases fitting TRBD2. The CDR3 contains 15 residues. The junction had 15 bases not matched to a gene; V was cut back by 9 bases and J by 10 bases. In germline, CDR1 is SNHLY, CDR2 FYNNEI. The CDR3 sequence is CASARRGLAGVEQFF. CDR3 coding DNA: TGTGCCAGTGCGCGTAGAGGGCTAGCGGGGGTCGAGCAGTTCTTC.

This clonotype was counted ten times or more. V is TRBV5-1 and J is TRBJ2-2; TRBD2 is a possible D gene (6 bases). CDR3 length: 14 amino acids. Germline CDR1 and CDR2: SGHRS and YFSETQ. V lost 5 bases, J lost 1 base, and 9 bases lay in between. CDR3 DNA sequence: TGCGCCAGCAGGCCCGGGGGGAACACCGGGGAGCTGTTTTTT. This codes for CASRPGGNTGELFF.

Notes on this clonotype: One end of the junction does not line up with germline, which may come from a read error. This chain connects TRBV15 to TRBJ2-3; 8 positions agree with TRBD2. The CDR3 is 17 amino acids. Germline loops: CDR1 LNHNV, CDR2 YYDKDF (reference sequence). This CDR3 reads CAARVLGGRIGTDTQYF. For the CDR3, the DNA is TGTGCCGCCAGAGTTCTAGGCGGGAGGATAGGCACAGATACGCAGTATTTT.

This clonotype was recorded many times. J is TRBJ2-3 and V is TRBV30; D is possibly TRBD1 or TRBD2 (5 bases each). CDR1 is GTSNPN and CDR2 is SVGIG in the germline V gene (reference sequence). The CDR3 runs to 14 residues. Deletions cut 2 bases from V and 2 bases from J, with 11 bases between. CDR3 sequence: CAWSLPGTTDTQYF. Written as DNA, the CDR3 is TGTGCCTGGAGTCTACCAGGGACCACAGATACGCAGTATTTT.

Only a few counts were recorded for this clonotype. This sequence may be a read error, since a much larger clone differs from it by one base. The CDR3 does not end in the conserved phenylalanine or tryptophan, so this is likely a read error. This chain connects TRBV29-1 to TRBJ2-7; the D is unclear. Looked up from germline, CDR1 is SQVTM and CDR2 is ANQGSEA. This CDR3 is built from 13 residues. V lost 5 bases, J lost 0 bases, and 11 bases lay in between. The CDR3: CSVFWPASYEQYL. The CDR3 bases are TGCAGCGTTTTTTGGCCCGCCTCCTACGAGCAGTACCTC.